This passage covers 27 T cell receptor beta chains from one sample sequenced in a study of radiation and T cells in renal cell carcinoma. Noted time point: baseline pretreatment blood. The treatment: 15 Gy SBRT to primary tumor, nephrectomy 4 weeks later. Produced via immunoSEQ multiplex PCR; TCRdb's table is partial and in-frame only. The repertoire includes 100,000 or so clones, around 88% of them detected once, and under 9.5% sits in the top ten. The sample was blood, taken from a patient whose treatment included radiotherapy and nephrectomy. These receptors were collected from a man in his fifties or sixties with renal cell carcinoma.

The rearrangement joins TRBV27 to TRBJ2-7; D remains ambiguous. Trimming stripped 5 bases from V and 1 base from J, with 6 bases between. The CDR3 sequence is 12 residues long. The germline CDR1 and CDR2 sequences are MNHEY and SMNVEV (reference sequence). CDR3 sequence (DNA): TGTGCCAGCAGTGGCAGGTCCTACGAGCAGTACTTC. Translation gives CASSGRSYEQYF.

V gene TRBV13 combines with J gene TRBJ2-7, with 7 bases aligning to TRBD1. CDR3 length: 15 amino acids. With V trimmed by 5 bases and J by 0 bases, 7 bases remained unmatched. The germline V gene encodes CDR1 PRHDT and CDR2 FYEKMQ (reference sequence). CDR3 DNA sequence: TGTGCCAGCAGCCCCGTTCCAGGGGGCTCCTACGAGCAGTACTTC. It translates to CASSPVPGGSYEQYF.

Concerning this clone: A read error may produce the germline difference seen at one junction end. The rearrangement joins TRBV7-7 to TRBJ2-7; D remains unclear. The CDR3 loop spans 14 amino acids. Germline values: CDR1 SSHAT, CDR2 FNYEAQ (reference sequence). The CDR3 bases are TGTGCTAGCAGCTTAGACAAAGAGGCGAACGAGCAGTACTTC. This encodes CASSLDKEANEQYF.

V gene TRBV2 combines with J gene TRBJ2-2, with D perhaps TRBD2 (5 bases). Germline assignment: CDR1 SNHLY and CDR2 FYNNEI. V was cut by 3 bases and J by 2 bases, with 13 bases left in between. CDR3 length: 16 residues. The CDR3 DNA reads TGTGCCAGCAGTGACATTGGACTCTACAACACCGGGGAGCTGTTTTTT. This translates into CASSDIGLYNTGELFF.

V gene TRBV6-1 combines with J gene TRBJ2-1; tentative D call: TRBD2 (5 bases). The CDR3 extends over 13 amino acids. Germline V gene lookup returns CDR1 MNHNS and CDR2 SASEGT. The germline V and J ends were trimmed by 3 bases and 7 bases, with 10 bases remaining between them. CDR3 region: CASSEMRGNEQFF. For the CDR3, the DNA is TGTGCCAGCAGTGAGATGAGAGGGAATGAGCAGTTCTTC.

J is TRBJ2-7 and V is TRBV6-5; TRBD2 might be the D (5 bases). The CDR3 spans 12 residues. V was cut by 5 bases and J by 6 bases, with 11 bases left in between. CDR1 and CDR2 from the germline V gene are MNHEY and SVGAGI. In DNA, the CDR3 is TGTGCCAGCAGTCGGGGAACAGCCGAGCAGTACTTC. It codes for CASSRGTAEQYF.

This clone has just a few counts. The V gene is TRBV29-1, the J gene TRBJ1-2, with TRBD1 matching 7 bases. Germline trimming cut 5 bases from V and 4 bases from J; bases unmatched to any gene: 7. Germline V CDR1 and CDR2: SQVTM, ANQGSEA. The CDR3 has 13 amino acids. This CDR3 reads CSVSKGAGYGYTF. In DNA form, the CDR3 reads TGCAGCGTTTCTAAGGGGGCCGGCTATGGCTACACCTTC.

This chain joins TRBV9 and TRBJ2-3; 9 bases map to TRBD2. CDR1 is SGDLS, CDR2 YYNGEE, per germline. V was pared by 0 bases and J by 6 bases, with 8 bases of the junction left unmatched. This CDR3 comprises 16 residues. DNA of the CDR3: TGTGCCAGCAGCGTAGTGGGCGGGGGGGCCCCGGATACGCAGTATTTT. It is translated as CASSVVGGGAPDTQYF.

This chain joins TRBV6-5 and TRBJ1-2; 8 bases line up with TRBD1. CDR3 length: 14 amino acids. In germline, CDR1 is MNHEY, CDR2 SVGAGI. Trimming at V came to 6 bases and at J to 7 bases, leaving 10 bases not matched to a gene. CDR3 nucleotides: TGTGCCAGCAGCCAAAGGCAGGGGGCCGGTGGCTACACCTTC. Translating it yields CASSQRQGAGGYTF.

The gene calls are TRBV2 and TRBJ1-3; unclear D gene. CDR3 length: 15 amino acids. V gave up 2 bases and J gave up 0 bases, with 8 bases separating them. Germline assignment: CDR1 SNHLY and CDR2 FYNNEI. The CDR3 loop is CASSETGFSGNTIYF. The CDR3 DNA reads TGTGCCAGCAGTGAAACCGGATTCTCTGGAAACACCATATATTTT.

J is TRBJ2-2 and V is TRBV11-3; tentatively, D is TRBD1 (5 bases). The CDR3 is made up of 16 amino acids. Germline lookup yields CDR1 SGHNT and CDR2 YENEEA. The V end lost 1 base, the J end lost 0 bases, and 9 bases lay between the germline ends. The CDR3 protein is CASSLGQGTNTGELFF. For the CDR3, the DNA is TGTGCCAGCAGCTTAGGCCAGGGTACGAACACCGGGGAGCTGTTTTTT.

With regard to this clone: A read error may account for a junction end that differs from germline. Distinct nucleotide sequences in the sample also encode this CDR3. The chain joins TRBV7-8 to TRBJ1-5; 9 bases are a match to TRBD1. The V gene's germline CDR1 is SGHVS and CDR2 FQNEAQ. The CDR3 covers 15 residues. The CDR3 reads CASSLAGTGNQPQHF. CDR3 bases: TGTGCCAGCAGCCTAGCCGGGACAGGGAATCAGCCCCAGCATTTT.

CDR3 amino acids: CASSPSGSPREQYF. CDR3 bases: TGTGCCAGCAGTCCAAGCGGGAGTCCACGGGAGCAGTACTTC. V usage is TRBV6-6 and J usage is TRBJ2-7, with 8 bases aligning to TRBD2. The CDR3 is made up of 14 amino acids. CDR1 is MNHNY and CDR2 is SVGAGI in the germline V gene (reference sequence). The J segment lost 7 bases and the V segment lost 5 bases, leaving 10 bases of the junction unmatched.

This chain connects TRBV6-5 to TRBJ1-1; D is uncertain. V shed 7 bases and J shed 4 bases, with 13 bases lying between them. CDR1 is MNHEY, CDR2 SVGAGI, per germline. The CDR3 loop spans 13 amino acids. The CDR3 bases are TGTGCCAGCATTCGGAGTACGGGCACTGAAGCTTTCTTT. Translating it yields CASIRSTGTEAFF.

The genes are TRBV9 and TRBJ2-1, with TRBD2 as a possible D gene (5 bases). This CDR3 is built from 13 residues. CDR1 SGDLS and CDR2 YYNGEE come from the germline V gene. The V end lost 3 bases, the J end lost 9 bases, and 13 bases lay between the germline ends. The DNA of the CDR3 is TGTGCCAGCAGCGCCTCGGGGATCACTGAGCAGTTCTTC. It yields the protein CASSASGITEQFF.

The chain is built from TRBV19 and TRBJ1-5, with D hard to call. Trimming shortened V by 6 bases and J by 5 bases, and 11 bases separated the two germline ends. From germline, CDR1 is LNHDA and CDR2 SQIVND (reference sequence). This CDR3 region has 13 residues. CDR3 coding DNA: TGTGCCAGTAGCCCGGGCCCAGATCAGCCCCAGCATTTT. As protein: CASSPGPDQPQHF.

The CDR3 bases are TGTGCCAGCTCATCACTTCGGGGGCTCTTCACAGATACGCAGTATTTT. Its protein product is CASSSLRGLFTDTQYF. This chain links TRBV18 with TRBJ2-3; D possibly matches TRBD1 or TRBD2 (6 bases each). CDR1 and CDR2 from the germline V gene are KGHSH and LQKENI. CDR3 length: 16 residues. Trimming pared 5 bases from V and 2 bases from J, leaving 17 bases between.

The chain couples TRBV13 to TRBJ2-5, with 9 bases that match TRBD2. The J call may be faulty, since TRBJ2-7 better matches the DNA end. Germline CDR1 and CDR2: PRHDT and FYEKMQ (reference sequence). The length of the CDR3 is 16 residues. The CDR3 DNA reads as TGTGCCAGCAGCTTAAGACTAGCGGATCTCCCCTACGAGCAGTACTTC. Translating gives CASSLRLADLPYEQYF.

This clone showed up many times. The chain recombines TRBV10-3 with TRBJ2-7; no clear D. The CDR3 covers 12 residues. Deletions cut 8 bases from V and 0 bases from J, with 8 bases between. CDR1 is ENHRY and CDR2 is SYGVKD in the germline V gene. CDR3 residues: CAIARLSYEQYF. The CDR3 DNA reads as TGTGCCATCGCCAGACTCTCCTACGAGCAGTACTTC.

The chain links TRBV19 to TRBJ2-7; 7 nucleotides line up with TRBD1. From germline, CDR1 is LNHDA and CDR2 SQIVND (reference sequence). V shed 5 bases, J shed 3 bases, and the junction held 10 bases outside the gene matches. CDR3 length: 15 residues. In nucleotides, the CDR3 is TGTGCCAGTAGTCCTAGGGACAGTCAGAACTACGAGCAGTACTTC. This codes for CASSPRDSQNYEQYF.

The chain combines TRBV18 with TRBJ1-2; D is unclear. The CDR3 loop spans 14 amino acids. Germline values: CDR1 KGHSH, CDR2 LQKENI. Trimming removed 1 base from V and 2 bases from J, with 8 bases in between. The DNA for the CDR3 is TGTGCCAGCTCACCACAAGACCTCAACTATGGCTACACCTTC. Amino acid sequence: CASSPQDLNYGYTF.

The chain links TRBV2 to TRBJ1-3, with a weak D call TRBD1 (5 bases). Trimming cost V 6 bases and J 4 bases, with 10 bases left between them. This CDR3 is 13 amino acids long. The germline V gene has CDR1 SNHLY and CDR2 FYNNEI. The DNA of the CDR3 is TGTGCCAGCAGCCCGGGGGACGGAAACACCATATATTTT. Translation: CASSPGDGNTIYF.

This clone has a single count. The chain recombines TRBV9 with TRBJ2-5; D is possibly TRBD1 (5 bases). V lost 4 bases to trimming and J lost 2 bases, with 9 bases between them. CDR3 length equals 13 residues. Germline values: CDR1 SGDLS, CDR2 YYNGEE. In DNA, the CDR3 is TGTGCCAGCAGCACGACAGTACAAGAGACCCAGTACTTC. Its protein is CASSTTVQETQYF.

This chain uses TRBV6-4 with TRBJ1-5; D gene ambiguous. The CDR3 spans 19 residues. Germline CDR1 and CDR2: MRHNA and SNTAGT. Trimming removed 2 bases at V and 2 bases at J, with 22 bases between. In DNA, the CDR3 is TGTGCCAGCAGTGACGCGGTGAGAGGCACACTCAGTGGCAATCAGCCCCAGCATTTT. It is translated as CASSDAVRGTLSGNQPQHF.

This clone appeared a single time. The chain links TRBV4-3 to TRBJ1-1; 8 positions agree with TRBD1. Germline V gene data show CDR1 as LGHNA and CDR2 as YSLEER. This CDR3 contains 17 residues. V shed 0 bases, J shed 5 bases, and the junction held 11 bases outside the gene matches. CDR3 nucleotides: TGCGCCAGCAGCCAAGAGGTTCAGCAGGGGGCAGGGACTGAAGCTTTCTTT. This encodes CASSQEVQQGAGTEAFF.

V gene TRBV27 combines with J gene TRBJ2-4; 12 bases map to TRBD2. Germline CDR1 reads MNHEY; CDR2 reads SMNVEV (reference sequence). With V trimmed by 0 bases and J by 6 bases, 6 bases remained unmatched. The CDR3 loop spans 17 amino acids. The CDR3 sequence is CASSLSGQLAGGNIQYF. The CDR3 DNA is TGTGCCAGCAGTTTATCGGGGCAACTAGCGGGGGGAAACATTCAGTACTTC.

This rearrangement joins TRBV5-1 to TRBJ1-3, with 10 bases lining up with TRBD1. V dropped 4 bases and J dropped 2; count of bases not matched to a gene: 6. This CDR3 has 16 residues. Germline V lookup: CDR1 SGHRS, CDR2 YFSETQ. The CDR3 is CASSLLGTGAGNTIYF. In DNA, the CDR3 is TGCGCCAGCAGCCTACTGGGGACAGGGGCTGGAAACACCATATATTTT.